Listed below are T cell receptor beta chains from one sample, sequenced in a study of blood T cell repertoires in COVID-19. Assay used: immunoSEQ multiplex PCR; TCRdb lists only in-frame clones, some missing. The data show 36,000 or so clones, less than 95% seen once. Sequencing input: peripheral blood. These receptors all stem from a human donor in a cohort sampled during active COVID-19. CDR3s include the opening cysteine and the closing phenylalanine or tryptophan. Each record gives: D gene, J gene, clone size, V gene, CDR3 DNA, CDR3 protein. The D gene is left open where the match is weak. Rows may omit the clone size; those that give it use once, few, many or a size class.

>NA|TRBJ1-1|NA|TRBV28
TGTGCCAGCAGGCGTACAGGGCTGAACACTGAAGCTTTCTTT
CASRRTGLNTEAFF
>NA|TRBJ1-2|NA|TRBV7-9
TGTGCCAGCAGCGTCAGGAGGGACTATGGCTACACCTTC
CASSVRRDYGYTF
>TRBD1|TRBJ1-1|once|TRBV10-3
TGTGCCATCGGTGACAGGGTCGACGCTGAAGCTTTCTTT
CAIGDRVDAEAFF
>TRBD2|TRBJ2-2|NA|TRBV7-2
TGTGCCAGCAGCTTAGGCACTAGCGGGGTGCCGAGGGAGCTGTTTTTT
CASSLGTSGVPRELFF
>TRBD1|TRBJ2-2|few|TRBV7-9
TGTGCCAGCAGCCAAACCCCGGGACAGGGGGTTGCCGGGGAGCTGTTTTTT
CASSQTPGQGVAGELFF
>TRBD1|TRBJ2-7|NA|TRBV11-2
TGTGCCAGCAGCTCCACACGGACAGGGACCTACGAGCAGTACTTC
CASSSTRTGTYEQYF
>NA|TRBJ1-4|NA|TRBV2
TGTGCCGGTCACGACGGGATTAATGAAAAACTGTTTTTT
CAGHDGINEKLFF
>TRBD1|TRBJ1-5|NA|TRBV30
TGTGCCTGGAGTGTCCCCGCCCGACAGGGGGCAAATCAGCCCCAGCATTTT
CAWSVPARQGANQPQHF
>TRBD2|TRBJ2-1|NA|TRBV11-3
TGTGCCAGCAGCCCCCGGGGGGGGCTTTACAATGAGCAGTTCTTC
CASSPRGGLYNEQFF
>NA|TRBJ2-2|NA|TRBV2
TGTGCCAGCTCCAGGGACACCGCGAACACCGGGGAGCTGTTTTTT
CASSRDTANTGELFF
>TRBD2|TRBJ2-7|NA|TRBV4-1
TGCGCCAGCAGCCAAGAGCGGGGGTGGACCCCCCTTGGTCCTTTAAGCTCCTACGAGCAGTACTTC
CASSQERGWTPLGPLSSYEQYF
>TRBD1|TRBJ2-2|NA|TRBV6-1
TGTGCCAGCAGTGGTAGACAGGGCAGGAGCACCGGGGAGCTGTTTTTT
CASSGRQGRSTGELFF
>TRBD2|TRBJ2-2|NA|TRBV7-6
TGTGCCAGCAGCTTTGTGCGGGGGGCCACCGGGGAGCTGTTTTTT
CASSFVRGATGELFF
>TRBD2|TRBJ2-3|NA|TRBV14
TGTGCCAGCAGCCCGCGACTAGCGGAATACACAGATACGCAGTATTTT
CASSPRLAEYTDTQYF
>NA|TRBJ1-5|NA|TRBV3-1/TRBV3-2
TGTGCCAGCAGCCAAGATCGGCGGCAGCCCCAGCATTTT
CASSQDRRQPQHF
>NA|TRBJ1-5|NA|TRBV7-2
TGTGCCAGCAGTCCAGGGGCCGCAAGCAATCAGCCCCAGCATTTT
CASSPGAASNQPQHF
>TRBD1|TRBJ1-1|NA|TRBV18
TGTGCCAGCTCACCACCCACAGGGGTCGGTGGTAGGACTGAAGCTTTCTTT
CASSPPTGVGGRTEAFF
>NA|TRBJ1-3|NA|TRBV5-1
TGCGCCAGCAGCTTGACAGGACGTGGGAACACCATATATTTT
CASSLTGRGNTIYF